The entry below gives a single TCR beta chain sequence along with its context. The antigen is undetermined. This entry belongs to a study of shared clonotypes between healthy human individuals. Overall study findings and caveats: Clonotypes which were not shared had lower generation probabilities than clonotypes that all four donors shared.

This table comes from immunoSEQ multiplex PCR, and its TCRdb copy is limited to in-frame clones, with some not included. The profile covers about 1.5 million clones, with more than 95% appearing a single time and roughly 1.2% taken by the ten largest. The CDR3 runs to 15 residues. Looked up from germline, CDR1 is SGHTA and CDR2 is FQGTGA. V lost 5 bases and J lost 3; bases outside the gene matches: 3. The sequenced sample consisted of naive CD4+ T cells sorted from blood. Subset defined: CD45RA+ positively selected. This TCR was recovered from a man aged 30-40 years in good health. The chain has TRBV7-3 and TRBJ2-7; 14 bases are a match to TRBD2. The CDR3 nucleotides are TGTGCCAGCAGCGATGGGACTAGCGGGAGCTACGAGCAGTACTTC. The encoded protein is CASSDGTSGSYEQYF.